Below are 13 T cell receptor beta chains sequenced from a single sample in a study of blood T cells in healthy people across ages (dated by TCRdb to between 2014 and 2017). The method behind the library was 5' RACE. Sequenced on an Illumina HiSeq 2500. The second PCR ran for roughly 7 to 12 cycles and used a J-beta primer mix along with a sample-barcoded 5' primer. TCRdb reprocessed the public reads (quality trimming at Q25 with fastp, clone calling with MiXCR) and kept in-frame beta chains. CDR3 protein duplicates are merged, each entry listing the most common genes and DNA. The sample table records hundreds of thousands of distinct CDR3 sequences; over 40% of these occur just once. Together, the top ten hold about 14% of the sample. Sample: blood. The receptor set was obtained from an elderly woman in good health.

Worth noting for this clonotype: A much larger clone sits a single nucleotide away, making a read error possible. The genes are TRBV20-1 and TRBJ2-7; TRBD2 might be the D (5 bases). Germline CDR1 DFQATT, CDR2 SNEGSKA (reference sequence). Trimming took off 0 bases at V and 7 bases at J, with 10 bases between the two ends. There are 12 residues in the CDR3. CDR3 residues: CSARDSTSEQYF. The DNA for the CDR3 is TGCAGTGCTAGAGACTCTACTAGTGAGCAGTACTTC.

This clonotype has ten or more counts. The gene calls are TRBV7-9 and TRBJ1-2; D gene unclear. Germline assignment: CDR1 SEHNR and CDR2 FQNEAQ (reference sequence). The CDR3 has 14 residues. Trimming cost V 2 bases and J 10 bases, with 17 bases left between them. CDR3 in DNA: TGTGCCAGCAGCTTATCAGAGACACCCCCAATCTACACCTTC. Translating it yields CASSLSETPPIYTF.

This clonotype was found once. This chain connects TRBV4-1 to TRBJ2-5; a weak D match, TRBD2 (5 bases). The V and J ends lost 2 bases and 1 base respectively, with 11 bases between them. The CDR3 runs 15 residues. The germline V gene has CDR1 MGHRA and CDR2 YSYEKL. For the CDR3, the DNA is TGCGCCAGCAGCCAAACGACGAGGGCCCAAGAGACCCAGTACTTC. It codes for CASSQTTRAQETQYF.

Remarks on this clonotype: This may be a read error: a much more frequent sequence differs by one nucleotide. The chain recombines TRBV29-1 with TRBJ2-1, with D perhaps matching TRBD2 (6 bases). V lost 3 bases, J lost 13 bases, and 19 bases lay in between. Germline V CDR1 and CDR2: SQVTM, ANQGSEA. This CDR3 comprises 13 residues. CDR3 region: CSVEASAVRDQFF. The CDR3 bases are TGCAGCGTTGAGGCTAGCGCCGTAAGGGACCAGTTCTTC.

The genes are TRBV7-2 and TRBJ2-4; a weak D match, TRBD2 (6 bases). There are 14 residues in the CDR3. Germline V gene sequence: CDR1 SGHTA, CDR2 FQGNSA. Trimming stripped 8 bases from V and 0 bases from J, with 11 bases between. CDR3 loop: CASGAGLAKNIQYF. The CDR3 nucleotides are TGTGCCAGCGGTGCGGGGCTAGCCAAAAACATTCAGTACTTC.

Ten or more counts support this clonotype. V is TRBV10-3 and J is TRBJ2-3, with 7 bases matching TRBD1. The V gene end was trimmed by 8 bases and the J gene end by 5 bases; junction bases not matched to a gene: 4. CDR3 length: 12 amino acids. Germline CDR1 ENHRY, CDR2 SYGVKD. CDR3 residues: CAIGPGGDTQYF. In DNA form, the CDR3 reads TGTGCCATCGGGCCAGGGGGAGATACGCAGTATTTT.

There are a few counts of this clonotype. This sequence joins TRBV7-3 and TRBJ2-1, with D possibly being TRBD2 (7 bases). The CDR3 is made up of 16 amino acids. Trimming took off 3 bases at V and 2 bases at J, with 14 bases between the two ends. Germline V gives CDR1 SGHTA, CDR2 FQGTGA. For the CDR3, the DNA is TGTGCCAGCAGCTTGGATCCCGGGGGGCCCTACAATGAGCAGTTCTTC. Its translation is CASSLDPGGPYNEQFF.

The chain joins TRBV29-1 to TRBJ2-5, with a possible D match to TRBD2 (5 bases). Germline V CDR1 and CDR2: SQVTM, ANQGSEA. V gave up 5 bases and J gave up 2 bases, with 18 bases separating them. The CDR3 runs 15 residues. The CDR3 DNA reads TGCAGCGTTAACGACTACCAAGGGCTTCAAGAGACCCAGTACTTC. The encoded protein is CSVNDYQGLQETQYF.

The chain uses TRBV18 and TRBJ2-4; D possibly corresponds to TRBD1 (6 bases). Matching the DNA end better, TRBJ2-7 makes the J call doubtful. This CDR3 has 15 amino acids. Per the germline V gene, CDR1 is KGHSH and CDR2 is LQKENI. DNA for the CDR3: TGTGCCAGCTCATTATTACAGGGTTCTATGGACGAGCAGTACTTC. This encodes CASSLLQGSMDEQYF.

At least ten counts were recorded for this clonotype. This chain uses TRBV6-1 with TRBJ1-6; a possible D gene is TRBD1 (6 bases). Germline CDR1 reads MNHNS; CDR2 reads SASEGT. The ends were cut back, 7 bases at V and 10 bases at J, with 20 bases in the middle. The CDR3 has 15 residues. CDR3 nucleotide sequence: TGTGCCAGCAATCCGGGACAAGAGCTCTCCTCACCCCTCCACTTT. This translates into CASNPGQELSSPLHF.

The chain uses TRBV6-2 or TRBV6-3 and TRBJ2-3; maybe TRBD2 (6 bases). CDR3 length: 14 amino acids. The germline V gene encodes CDR1 MNHEY and CDR2 SVGEGT. Trimming pared 8 bases from V and 8 bases from J, leaving 20 bases between. The CDR3: CASLEAGSTGTQYF. The CDR3 nucleotides read TGTGCCAGCTTGGAGGCGGGGAGCACGGGTACGCAGTATTTT.

Only one count was recorded for this clonotype. The J gene is TRBJ2-1, the V gene TRBV5-1; the D gene is possibly TRBD2 (5 bases). V was shortened by 0 bases and J by 0 bases, with 13 bases between the two germline ends. This CDR3 is 17 amino acids long. Germline loops: CDR1 SGHRS, CDR2 YFSETQ. CDR3 in amino acids: CASSLVPAESSYNEQFF. CDR3 bases: TGCGCCAGCAGCTTGGTACCAGCGGAGAGCTCCTACAATGAGCAGTTCTTC.

This clonotype was counted at least ten times. This chain joins TRBV5-1 and TRBJ2-1; D is unclear. The CDR3 runs to 12 residues. CDR1 SGHRS and CDR2 YFSETQ come from the germline V gene. V lost 0 bases and J lost 8, with 6 bases in between. CDR3 DNA: TGCGCCAGCAGCTTGGCTGGCGATGAGCAGTTCTTC. This codes for CASSLAGDEQFF. Based on the CDR3 plus reference TRBV5-1 and TRBJ2-1, the full variable domain is KAGVTQTPRYLIKTRGQQVTLSCSPISGHRSVSWYQQTPGQGLQFLFEYFSETQRNKGNFPGRFSGRQFSNSRSEMNVSTLELGDSALYLCASSLAGDEQFFGPGTRLTVL.